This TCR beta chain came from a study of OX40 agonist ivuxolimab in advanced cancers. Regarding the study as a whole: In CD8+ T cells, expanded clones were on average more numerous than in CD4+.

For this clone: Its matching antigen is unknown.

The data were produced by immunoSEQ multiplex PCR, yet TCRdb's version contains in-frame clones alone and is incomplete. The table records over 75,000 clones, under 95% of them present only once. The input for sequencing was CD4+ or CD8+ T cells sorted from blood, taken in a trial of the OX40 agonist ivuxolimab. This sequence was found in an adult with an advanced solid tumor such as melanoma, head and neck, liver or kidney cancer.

As DNA, the CDR3 is TGTGCCAGCATAACCGCCTGGGGCAATCAGCCCCAGCATTTT. It is translated as CASITAWGNQPQHF. The rearrangement uses TRBV6-1 and TRBJ1-5, with no clear D. This CDR3 contains 14 residues. The V and J ends lost 7 bases and 2 bases respectively, with 12 bases between them. Germline CDR1 is MNHNS and CDR2 is SASEGT.